This T cell receptor beta chain appears in the sequencing data of a study of cytomegalovirus exposure and HLA in healthy donors (TCRdb year 2017). About the full investigation: In an earlier analysis of 587 of the donors, around 300 Gb of sequence data and approximately 100 million unique TCR beta sequences from roughly 200 million T cells were reported. Among the roughly 390 genotyped donors, roughly 80% belonged to the genetic ancestry cluster associated with self-reported Caucasian donors. The study aimed to test whether cataloging public T cell receptors could reveal signatures of past pathogen exposure. Rather than drawing on any new phenotypic data, the later analysis identified candidate immune exposures from TCR beta sequences and the way those sequences occurred across donors. Donor age, sex, ethnicity and CMV serostatus were compiled alongside the repertoire data. An early release that covered several hundred HLA-typed donors contained around 300 gigabases of sequencing data and approximately 85 million unique TCR sequences. In a later analysis, previously published TCR beta repertoires from fewer than 750 donors were re-analyzed and high-resolution HLA genotyping was added so that TCR occurrence patterns could be studied. Across 300 to 500 genotyped donors of the cohort, an average of approximately 240,000 unique TCR beta nucleotide sequences per donor were sequenced, and roughly 20% of those sequences were non-productive. The T cell repertoires of around 670 subjects were profiled by immunosequencing and related to cytomegalovirus serostatus. Class I and class II HLA loci were covered by the typing at four-digit resolution. Typing coverage differed by locus: A, B, C, DRB1 and DQB1 were typed in about 629-630 donors, DQA1 in roughly 510, DPA1 in some 610, and DPB1 in about 450. Genome-wide SNP genotypes for about 55% of the 666 donors were used in a later genetic analysis, which treated that subset as a discovery cohort. A separate validation cohort of 100 to 150 different subjects was used in addition to the roughly 640-subject first cohort. To decide whether each TCR beta V gene segment behaved as functional or pseudogenic, an earlier analysis of several hundred of the donors relied on high-throughput TCR beta sequencing. High-throughput TCR immunosequencing, statistical association of individual TCRs with disease status, and machine learning were combined to predict cytomegalovirus infection status. All discovery cohort repertoires had been generated on a single sequencing platform. Roughly five DR-DQ haplotypes were handled as single units for association and clustering because linkage in the cohort was strong.

The cohort was made up of hundreds of healthy bone marrow donors. At the time of sampling, all cohort members were nominally healthy, though unrecorded immune exposures were likely present. The donor was CMV seronegative and belonged to the group of over 300 seronegative cohort members. Each donor provided a peripheral blood sample, and peripheral blood mononuclear cells were used for TCR beta sequencing. The Qiagen DNeasy Blood Extraction Kit was used to extract genomic DNA from the blood cell samples. The CDR3 spans 15 residues, from the cysteine through the phenylalanine. Only the CDR3 DNA stays, 45 bases, in frame from base 1. V is reduced by 4 bases and J by 4 bases, leaving a spacing of 16 bases between them. For CDR1 and CDR2, the germline V gene lists ENHRY and SYGVKD. Overall study results and their limits: Compared with the roughly 720-donor mean, donors in an Asian-associated ancestry cluster had fewer N-insertions in productive TCRs, according to a later genetic analysis. The 87-base-pair reads could not distinguish some IMGT-functional V segments, including TRBV6-2 and TRBV6-3, so those segments were excluded. In a later analysis, several top co-occurrence clusters were reported to appear linked to parvovirus B19, influenza, CMV and Epstein-Barr virus. In an earlier analysis of roughly 560 of the donors, most TCR beta V segments were observed in productive rearrangements about 87% or about 30% of the time, broadly matching IMGT annotations. The study gave a list of 150 to 200 TCR beta chains associated with cytomegalovirus. In a later analysis, most CMV-associated TCR beta chains were found to appear HLA-restricted, with HLA associations seemingly driven largely by CMV exposure. Because some donors lacked HLA typing at each locus, the association tests relied only on the typed subset. A later analysis found that HLA-associated TCR beta chains were more clonally expanded and had lower generation probabilities than equally common non-associated chains. A further reported finding was that TCR beta sequences accurately predicted the HLA-A and HLA-B alleles for most subjects in the first cohort. When HLA alleles, especially DR and DQ, strongly co-occurred, attributing TCR associations to individual alleles was difficult. In vitro tests confirmed that a few of the cytomegalovirus-associated TCR beta chains recognize cytomegalovirus antigens. In a later analysis, the rate of TCR association differed among HLA loci, with DRB1 alleles having the most associated TCRs and HLA-C alleles having the fewest. Correlated functional status among segregating V segments might be attributable to linkage disequilibrium, but an unknown experimental factor could not be ruled out. Cytomegalovirus status was reported to be diagnosed by the classifier with high specificity and sensitivity in both the original and validation cohorts. Because counts were too low, 15 to 20 rarely observed V segments, including chromosome 9 orphons, were excluded from the earlier analysis of under 650 of the donors. A cluster of highly shared sequence variants was judged likely to be a technical artifact of the sequencing pipeline. Specific HLA alleles were associated with 15,000 to 20,000 TCR beta sequences at a false discovery rate of 0.05 in a later analysis. Only TCR beta chains were sequenced in this cohort, and the absence of alpha or paired-chain data limited detectable features. An association between a missense DCLRE1C variant and V-gene and J-gene trimming of TCR beta chains was found in a later genetic analysis and replicated in an independent cohort. Immune exposure information for the cohort was limited to CMV serostatus. Across donors, most TCR sequences were observed very rarely, whereas some public TCRs were present in many individuals. The presence/absence analyses assumed that sequencing depth was roughly uniform across donors, and that assumption may not be true. It was suggested by the authors that the approach could potentially be generalized to other disease states and immunological phenotypes.

The library was produced with the immunoSEQ multiplex PCR assay. A mixture of 60 forward primers for TCR Vbeta segments and 13 reverse primers for TCR Jbeta segments was used in the multiplex PCR. The CDR3 region of rearranged TCR beta genes was amplified from genomic DNA by a multiplex PCR assay. Amplified TCR beta libraries were sequenced as 87-base-pair reads on the Illumina HiSeq System. Processing in the source paper ran as follows. In a later analysis, tens of millions of unique TCR beta chains were counted across the roughly 670 repertoires, and roughly 11 million of these chains were shared by at least two donors. A nearest-neighbor algorithm error-corrected the raw reads and collapsed the reads into unique sequences, merging closely related sequences to remove PCR and sequencing errors. V, D and J gene segments were assigned by aligning CDR3 sequences to IMGT reference sequences. For a sequence to be retained, at least a six-nucleotide match to both a V gene segment and a J gene segment was required. A rearrangement counted as productive if the CDR3 had no stop codons and remained in frame with V and J, and every other rearrangement counted as non-productive. Following IMGT convention, CDR3 was defined as the stretch from the second conserved V-encoded cysteine up to the conserved J-encoded phenylalanine. Sequences without an unambiguous match to a single V gene segment were excluded from the earlier analysis of approximately 560 of the donors. In an earlier analysis of approximately 610 of the donors, V segments were called functional above 56.7% productive rearrangements and were called segregating when the between-donor standard deviation exceeded 5%. A statistical classification framework was built for diagnosing cytomegalovirus status from the catalog of TCR beta chain sequences. In a later analysis, V and J genes were assigned by comparing TCR nucleotide sequences against IMGT/GENE-DB human TR gene sequences. The TCRdist pipeline was used in a later analysis to assign CDR3 sequences and most-parsimonious VDJ recombination scenarios. In a later analysis, every TCR beta chain was defined by the combination of its CDR3 amino acid sequence and its V-gene family, and reads without a unique V-gene family were dropped. To address suspected cross-contamination and a sequencing artifact, a later analysis removed some 620 highly shared, low-generation-probability nucleotide sequences. In a later analysis, a clonal expansion index was calculated for each public chain from normalized within-repertoire ranks of inferred template counts. Generation probabilities in a later analysis came from a VDJ recombination model fitted to out-of-frame rearrangements, and those results were checked against IGoR. In a later analysis, TCR-TCR, TCR-HLA and TCR-CMV co-occurrence was scored with hypergeometric tests, and a repertoire-size bias correction was applied to TCR pairs. In a later analysis, false discovery rates were estimated by permuting HLA or CMV assignments 20 times. In a later analysis, co-occurring TCRs were grouped with DBSCAN, and TCRdist sequence similarity was added when clustering was performed within HLA-allele-positive subsets. Repertoires with fewer than 30,000 or more than 120,000 public chains, plus five repertoires with anomalous nucleotide sharing, were excluded from co-occurrence clustering. Here the immuneACCESS table is served through TCRdb, limited to in-frame sequences with V and J called. Missing clones are a known gap in these copies; in checked studies unresolved V genes cover under half, and the rest lacks a known reason. That table supplies the V and J calls and clone size; D and trimming were determined from the DNA. The table for this sample lists 80,000 to 100,000 clones; over 75% of them were counted only once. 5.5% to 8% of the sample rests with the top ten.

As for this clone: The antigen it recognizes is unknown. Base qualities are not provided; no much larger clone lies one nucleotide away.

The sequence links TRBV10-3 to TRBJ1-2, with the D gene call left open. The sequenced sample was PBMCs. This clonotype was sampled from a young man in good health and CMV-seronegative. The CDR3 in this case is CAISGAALTPYGYTF. The bases are TGTGCCATCAGTGGGGCAGCCCTGACCCCCTATGGCTACACCTTC.